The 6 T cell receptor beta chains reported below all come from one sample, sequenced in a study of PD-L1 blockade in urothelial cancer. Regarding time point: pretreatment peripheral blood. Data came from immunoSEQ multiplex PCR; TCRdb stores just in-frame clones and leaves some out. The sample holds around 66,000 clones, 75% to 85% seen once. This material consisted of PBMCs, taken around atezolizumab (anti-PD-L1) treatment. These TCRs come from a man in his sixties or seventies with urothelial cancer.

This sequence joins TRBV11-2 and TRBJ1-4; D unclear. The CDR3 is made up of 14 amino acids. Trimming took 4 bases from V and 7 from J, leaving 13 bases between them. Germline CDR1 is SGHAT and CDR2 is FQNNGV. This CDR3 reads CASSSPGSPEKLFF. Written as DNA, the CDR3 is TGTGCCAGCAGCTCCCCGGGGTCCCCTGAAAAACTGTTTTTT.

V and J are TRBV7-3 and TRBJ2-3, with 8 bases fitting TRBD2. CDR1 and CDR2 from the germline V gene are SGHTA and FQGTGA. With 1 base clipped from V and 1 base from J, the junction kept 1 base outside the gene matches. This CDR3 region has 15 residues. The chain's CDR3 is CASSLIAGRTDTQYF. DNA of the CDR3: TGTGCCAGCAGCTTAATAGCGGGGCGCACAGATACGCAGTATTTT.

The CDR3 protein is CAREDGTQYF. The CDR3 DNA reads TGCGCCAGGGAGGACGGGACCCAGTACTTC. This chain links TRBV10-2 with TRBJ2-5; perhaps TRBD2 as D (5 bases). The CDR3 has 10 residues. V lost 9 bases to trimming and J lost 7 bases, with 9 bases between them. The V gene's germline CDR1 is WSHSY and CDR2 SAAADI.

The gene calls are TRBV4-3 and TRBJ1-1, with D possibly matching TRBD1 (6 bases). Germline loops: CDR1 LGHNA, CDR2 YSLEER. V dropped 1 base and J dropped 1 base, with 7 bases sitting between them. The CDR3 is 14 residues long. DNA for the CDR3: TGCGCCAGCAGCCAAGGACAGGCGAACACTGAAGCTTTCTTT. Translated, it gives CASSQGQANTEAFF.

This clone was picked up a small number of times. CDR3 loop: CASQGTGELFF. The CDR3, as DNA: TGTGCCAGCCAGGGGACCGGGGAGCTGTTTTTT. The rearrangement uses TRBV2 and TRBJ2-2; the D gene is possibly TRBD1 (6 bases). CDR3 length equals 11 residues. Germline V gives CDR1 SNHLY, CDR2 FYNNEI. V dropped 8 bases and J dropped 5 bases, with 6 bases sitting between them.

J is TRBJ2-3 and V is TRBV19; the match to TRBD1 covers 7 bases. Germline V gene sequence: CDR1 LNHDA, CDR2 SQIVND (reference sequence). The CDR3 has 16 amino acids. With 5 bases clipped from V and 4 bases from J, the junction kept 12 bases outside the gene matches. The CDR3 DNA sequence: TGTGCCAGTAGTCCCAGGACAGGTCAGGTTCCAGATACGCAGTATTTT. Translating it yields CASSPRTGQVPDTQYF. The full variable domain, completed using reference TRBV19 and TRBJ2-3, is DGGITQSPKYLFRKEGQNVTLSCEQNLNHDAMYWYRQDPGQGLRLIYYSQIVNDFQKGDIAEGYSVSREKKESFPLTVTSAQKNPTAFYLCASSPRTGQVPDTQYFGPGTRLTVL.